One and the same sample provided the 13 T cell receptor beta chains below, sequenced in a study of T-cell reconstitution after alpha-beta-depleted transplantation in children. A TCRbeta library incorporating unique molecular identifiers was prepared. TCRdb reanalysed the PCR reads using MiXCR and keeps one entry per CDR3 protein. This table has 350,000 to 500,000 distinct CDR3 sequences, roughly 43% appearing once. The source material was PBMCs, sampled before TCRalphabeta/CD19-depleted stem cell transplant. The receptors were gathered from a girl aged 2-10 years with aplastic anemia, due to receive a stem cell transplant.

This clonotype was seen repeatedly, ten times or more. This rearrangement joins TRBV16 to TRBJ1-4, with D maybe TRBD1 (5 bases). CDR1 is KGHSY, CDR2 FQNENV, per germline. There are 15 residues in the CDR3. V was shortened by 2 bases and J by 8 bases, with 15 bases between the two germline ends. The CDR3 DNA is TGTGCCAGCAGCCAAGATGGGGGTATCGGAGAAAAACTGTTTTTT. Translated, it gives CASSQDGGIGEKLFF.

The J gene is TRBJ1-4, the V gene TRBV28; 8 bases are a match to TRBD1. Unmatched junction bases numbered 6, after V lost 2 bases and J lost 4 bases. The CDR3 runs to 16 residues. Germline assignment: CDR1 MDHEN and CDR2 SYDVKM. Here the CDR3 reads CASSLVRTGINEKLFF. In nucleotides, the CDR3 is TGTGCCAGCAGTTTAGTCCGGACAGGGATTAATGAAAAACTGTTTTTT.

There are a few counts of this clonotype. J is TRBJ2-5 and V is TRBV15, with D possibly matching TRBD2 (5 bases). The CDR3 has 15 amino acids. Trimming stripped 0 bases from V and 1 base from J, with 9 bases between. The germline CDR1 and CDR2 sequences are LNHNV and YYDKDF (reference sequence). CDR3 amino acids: CATSRDAGIQETQYF. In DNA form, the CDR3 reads TGTGCCACCAGCAGAGATGCGGGTATCCAAGAGACCCAGTACTTC.

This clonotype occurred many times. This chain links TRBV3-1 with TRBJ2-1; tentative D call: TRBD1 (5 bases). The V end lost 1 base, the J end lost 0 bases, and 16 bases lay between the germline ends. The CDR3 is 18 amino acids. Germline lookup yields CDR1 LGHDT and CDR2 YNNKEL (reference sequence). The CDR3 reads CASSQVWAGILSYNEQFF. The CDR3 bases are TGTGCCAGCAGCCAAGTCTGGGCAGGGATTCTCTCCTACAATGAGCAGTTCTTC.

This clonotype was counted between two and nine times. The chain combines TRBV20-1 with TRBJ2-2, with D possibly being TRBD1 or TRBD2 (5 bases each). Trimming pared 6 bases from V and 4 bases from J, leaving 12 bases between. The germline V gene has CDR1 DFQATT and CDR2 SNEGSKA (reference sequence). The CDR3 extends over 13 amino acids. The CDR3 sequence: CSARWGFTGELFF. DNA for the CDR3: TGCAGTGCGAGGTGGGGGTTCACCGGGGAGCTGTTTTTT.

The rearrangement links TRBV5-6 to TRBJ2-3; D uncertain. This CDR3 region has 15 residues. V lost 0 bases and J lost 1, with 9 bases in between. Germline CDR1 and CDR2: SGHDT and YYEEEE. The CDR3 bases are TGTGCCAGCAGCTTGGGTGGACCCCGCACAGATACGCAGTATTTT. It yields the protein CASSLGGPRTDTQYF.

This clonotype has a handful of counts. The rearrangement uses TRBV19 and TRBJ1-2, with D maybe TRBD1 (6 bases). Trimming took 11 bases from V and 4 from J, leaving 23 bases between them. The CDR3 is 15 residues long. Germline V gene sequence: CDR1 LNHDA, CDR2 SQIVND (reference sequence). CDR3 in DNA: TGTGCCTCAACCCAGGGGCAGTCCGCCAGCTATGGCTACACCTTC. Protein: CASTQGQSASYGYTF.

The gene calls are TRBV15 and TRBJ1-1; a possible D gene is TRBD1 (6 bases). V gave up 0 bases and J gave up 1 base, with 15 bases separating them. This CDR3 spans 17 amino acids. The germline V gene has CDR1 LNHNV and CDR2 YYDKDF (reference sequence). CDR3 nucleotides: TGTGCCACCAGCAGAGATCAACCCGACAGGACGAACACTGAAGCTTTCTTT. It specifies CATSRDQPDRTNTEAFF.

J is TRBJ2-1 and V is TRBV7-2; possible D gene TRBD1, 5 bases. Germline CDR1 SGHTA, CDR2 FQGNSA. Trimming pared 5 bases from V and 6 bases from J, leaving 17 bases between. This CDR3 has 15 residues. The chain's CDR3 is CASSPPNQGRNEQFF. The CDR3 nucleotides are TGTGCCAGCAGCCCCCCCAATCAGGGCCGCAATGAGCAGTTCTTC.

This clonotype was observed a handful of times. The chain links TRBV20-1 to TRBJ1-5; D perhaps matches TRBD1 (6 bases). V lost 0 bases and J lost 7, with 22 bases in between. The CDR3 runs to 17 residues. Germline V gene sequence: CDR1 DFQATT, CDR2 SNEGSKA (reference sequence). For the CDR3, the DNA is TGCAGTGCTAGAGACAAGTGGCGGCAGGGGTTCGGACAGCCCCAGCATTTT. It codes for CSARDKWRQGFGQPQHF.

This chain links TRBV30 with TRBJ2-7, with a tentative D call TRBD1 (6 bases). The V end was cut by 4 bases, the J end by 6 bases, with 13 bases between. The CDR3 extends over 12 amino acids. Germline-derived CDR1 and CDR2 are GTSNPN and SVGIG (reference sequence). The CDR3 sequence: CAWTQGLSEQYF. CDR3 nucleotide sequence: TGTGCCTGGACTCAGGGGCTAAGCGAGCAGTACTTC.

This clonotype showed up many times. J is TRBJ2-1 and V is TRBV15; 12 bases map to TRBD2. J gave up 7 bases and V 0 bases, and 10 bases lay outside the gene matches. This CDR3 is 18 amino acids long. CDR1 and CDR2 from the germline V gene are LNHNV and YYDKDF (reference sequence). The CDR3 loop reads CATSRDSLAGGPSNEQFF. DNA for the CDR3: TGTGCCACCAGCAGAGATTCGCTAGCGGGAGGGCCGAGTAATGAGCAGTTCTTC. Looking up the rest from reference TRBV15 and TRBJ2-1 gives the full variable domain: DAMVIQNPRYQVTQFGKPVTLSCSQTLNHNVMYWYQQKSSQAPKLLFHYYDKDFNNEADTPDNFQSRRPNTSFCFLDIRSPGLGDTAMYLCATSRDSLAGGPSNEQFFGPGTRLTVL.

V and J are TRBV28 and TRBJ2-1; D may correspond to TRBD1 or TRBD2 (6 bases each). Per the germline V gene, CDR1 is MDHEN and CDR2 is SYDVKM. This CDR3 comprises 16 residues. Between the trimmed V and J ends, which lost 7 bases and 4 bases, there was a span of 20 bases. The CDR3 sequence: CASTPLVGGKYNEQFF. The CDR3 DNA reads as TGTGCCAGCACCCCTTTAGTCGGGGGCAAGTACAATGAGCAGTTCTTC.